The clone carrying this T cell receptor (beta chain) appeared once. Antigen: not known. The time point here: week 47, end of study. Doses comprised 300 ug of mutant IDH1 20-mer peptide each, plus topical imiquimod. The data were produced by immunoSEQ multiplex PCR, yet TCRdb's version contains in-frame clones alone and is incomplete. The sample shows tens of thousands of clones, 75% of them seen only once. The data originate from a study of a mutant IDH1 vaccine in newly diagnosed glioma. At the level of the study: Onset of vaccination occurred 4-6 weeks following radiotherapy alone, or with temozolomide cycles. Visits V12 and V13 fell at weeks 35 and 47, respectively. Those enrolled had earlier been treated with radiotherapy, temozolomide, or both, mostly both.

Germline V gene data show CDR1 as SGHDN and CDR2 as FVKESK. The V and J ends lost 3 bases and 6 bases respectively, with 10 bases between them. The CDR3 has 13 amino acids. The clonotype was recovered from a man aged 40-50 years with glioma. Sequencing used PBMCs, obtained from a glioma patient whose treatment included an IDH1 peptide vaccine. The chain couples TRBV14 to TRBJ2-3, with D tentatively TRBD2 (5 bases). In DNA, the CDR3 is TGTGCCAGCAGCCAGATGCGGAGGGATACGCAGTATTTT. Protein sequence: CASSQMRRDTQYF.